The entry below describes one T cell receptor beta chain. This sample includes further DNA sequences coding for the same CDR3. The data were obtained in a study of blood T cell repertoires in COVID-19. Study details: Whether acute or convalescent, the COVID-19 samples came from the United States, Italy and Spain.

The age range of participants was about 18 to 95 years, with residence in about 25 US areas. Produced via immunoSEQ multiplex PCR; TCRdb's table is partial and in-frame only. The data show some 260,000 clones, around four fifths seen once. The material sequenced was PBMCs or T cells enriched from blood (not recorded which). The clonotype was recovered from a man aged 30 to 39 with acute COVID-19.

In DNA form, the CDR3 reads TGTGCCAGCAGCTTACAGGGAAGCTCCTACGAGCAGTACGTC. This gives the protein CASSLQGSSYEQYV. The genes are TRBV5-4 and TRBJ2-7; weak D call: TRBD1 (6 bases). CDR1 and CDR2 (germline): SGHNT, YYREEE (reference sequence). Trimming took off 2 bases at V and 0 bases at J, with 9 bases between the two ends. CDR3 length: 14 residues.